The next 5 T cell receptor beta chains were all read from a single sample in a study of siplizumab effects on memory and regulatory T cells. Responder and stimulator cells in the mixed lymphocyte reaction were cultured together for over 5 days at 37°C. Method: immunoSEQ multiplex PCR; TCRdb's copy keeps in-frame clones and lacks some. The sample comprises approximately 10,000 clones, approximately 50% of which are singletons, and 30% to 45% rests with the top ten. Their antigens are not known. What was sequenced was CFSE-low (dividing) CD8+ T cells sorted from an allogeneic mixed lymphocyte reaction. These receptors all stem from a human donor in good health; the cells came from an allogeneic mixed lymphocyte reaction. Some clones in this sample may be carry-over from other donors' samples.

This clone has more than one count but fewer than ten. The chain uses TRBV14 and TRBJ1-1; 11 nucleotides agree with TRBD1. Germline loops: CDR1 SGHDN, CDR2 FVKESK. V shed 2 bases, J shed 4 bases, and the junction held 12 bases outside the gene matches. This CDR3 has 18 residues. For the CDR3, the DNA is TGTGCCAGCAGCCAACCCGGGACAGGGGGACCTTGGGGCACTGAAGCTTTCTTT. Translation gives CASSQPGTGGPWGTEAFF.

Only a few counts were recorded for this clone. This chain connects TRBV7-9 to TRBJ1-2; D is possibly TRBD1 (6 bases). The CDR3 has 14 residues. V was cut by 1 base and J by 3 bases, with 9 bases left in between. The germline V gene encodes CDR1 SEHNR and CDR2 FQNEAQ (reference sequence). The CDR3 loop is CASSLVGGYYGYTF. CDR3 sequence (DNA): TGTGCCAGCAGCTTAGTGGGGGGCTACTATGGCTACACCTTC.

The chain has TRBV29-1 and TRBJ1-4; 9 bases match TRBD1. Trimming took 6 bases from V and 8 from J; bases not matched to a gene: 7. The CDR3 is 13 residues long. Looked up from germline, CDR1 is SQVTM and CDR2 is ANQGSEA. DNA of the CDR3: TGCAGCGTGCGGGGACAGGGTACCGAAAAACTGTTTTTT. Amino acids: CSVRGQGTEKLFF.

A note on this clone: This may arise from a read error, as a much more abundant clone is one base away. This chain links TRBV4-2 with TRBJ2-7, with D possibly matching TRBD2 (6 bases). This CDR3 spans 14 amino acids. CDR1 and CDR2 (germline): LGHNA, YNFKEQ. Trimming pared 0 bases from V and 3 bases from J, leaving 9 bases between. CDR3 DNA sequence: TGTGCCAGCAGCCAAGATCGGGACTTCTACGAGCAGTACTTC. Translating gives CASSQDRDFYEQYF.

This clone was observed a few times. The V call is TRBV7-2, the J call TRBJ1-4, with a possible D match to TRBD1 (6 bases). V gave up 3 bases and J gave up 4 bases, with 12 bases separating them. Germline CDR1 SGHTA, CDR2 FQGNSA. The CDR3 consists of 15 residues. The CDR3 spells CASSLRGELNEKLFF. CDR3 coding DNA: TGTGCCAGCAGCTTGAGGGGGGAACTTAATGAAAAACTGTTTTTT.